This T cell receptor beta chain was observed in a study of shared clonotypes between healthy human individuals. Study-wide results and caveats: Clonotype sharing across donors was expected to vary with sequencing depth.

The V gene's germline CDR1 is SGDLS and CDR2 YYNGEE. This CDR3 region has 14 residues. V was cut by 0 bases and J by 4 bases, with 10 bases left in between. Generated by immunoSEQ multiplex PCR, the TCRdb table keeps only in-frame clones and is missing some. This table has almost 750,000 clones, 72% appearing once. Only Caucasian adults living in Nashville, Tennessee made up the donor group. Researchers partitioned CD4+ cells into CD45RA+ naive and CD45RA-negative memory subsets. Concerning this clone itself: The antigen is unknown. The same CDR3 is also encoded by other DNA sequences in this sample.

Sequencing input: memory CD4+ T cells sorted from blood. Subset indicated: CD45RA-negative fraction. The chain carries TRBV9 and TRBJ2-5; D may match TRBD1 or TRBD2 (6 bases each). The TCR sequence derives from a woman aged 25 to 39 in good health. Here the CDR3 DNA reads TGTGCCAGCAGCGTAGGCGGAGGGGGAGAGACCCAGTACTTC. Protein product: CASSVGGGGETQYF.